This is a list of T cell receptor beta chains from one sample in a study of shared clonotypes between healthy human individuals. Assay: immunoSEQ multiplex PCR; the TCRdb copy retains only in-frame clones and omits some. The sample gives 1.6 million or so clones, roughly 95% of which show up once; more than 0.9% is in the top ten. The sample taken for sequencing was naive CD4+ T cells sorted from blood. The receptors stem from a man aged 25 to 40 in good health. Each CDR3 is given with its conserved first and last residue. The D gene is left open where the match is weak. Expanded clones get a size class; other rows say once, few or many, or leave the size out.

v_call	j_call	clone_size	d_call	cdr3_nt	cdr3_aa
TRBV9	TRBJ2-6	.	TRBD1	TGTGCCAGCAGCGTGAGGGACAGGGGGGCTGGGGCCAACGTCCTGACTTTC	CASSVRDRGAGANVLTF
TRBV5-6	TRBJ1-2	.	.	TGTGCCAGCAGCCTCCAGGCCCGCAGCTATGGCTACACCTTC	CASSLQARSYGYTF
TRBV29-1	TRBJ1-1	.	.	TGCAGCGCCAGCAGGGGATTTGGAACTGAAGCTTTCTTT	CSASRGFGTEAFF
TRBV5-1	TRBJ2-2	few	.	TGCGCCAGCAGCTCCCTAGGAGCGAACACCGGGGAGCTGTTTTTT	CASSSLGANTGELFF
TRBV6-5	TRBJ2-1	.	.	TGTGCCAGCAGTGGAGGGGGCCTTTACAATGAGCAGTTCTTC	CASSGGGLYNEQFF
TRBV29-1	TRBJ2-3	.	.	TGCAGCGTTGGGGCCGTTGATACGCAGTATTTT	CSVGAVDTQYF
TRBV7-2	TRBJ1-2	.	.	TGTGCCAGCAGCTTAGCGCAAGGGAACTATGGCTACACCTTC	CASSLAQGNYGYTF
TRBV7-3	TRBJ2-5	once	.	TGTGCCAGCAGCTTAATATCGGCCAGGGAAGGAGAGACCCAGTACTTC	CASSLISAREGETQYF
TRBV7-9	TRBJ2-3	.	.	TGTGCCAGCAGCGCAGTGAGGGGAAATACCCCGTCTAGCACAGATACGCAGTATTTT	CASSAVRGNTPSSTDTQYF
TRBV6-6	TRBJ2-1	.	.	TGTGCCAGCAGTTACTCGAACCAGGGATACAATGAGCAGTTCTTC	CASSYSNQGYNEQFF
TRBV19	TRBJ2-2	.	.	TGTGCCAGTAGCAGGACAGTGGGCACCGGGGAGCTGTTTTTT	CASSRTVGTGELFF
TRBV5-1	TRBJ2-1	.	TRBD2	TGCGCCAGCAGCTTGGAGCTAGCGGGAGCCTACAATGAGCAGTTCTTC	CASSLELAGAYNEQFF
TRBV25-1	TRBJ2-1	.	TRBD1	TGTGCCAGCAGTGGCCCCGGGACAGGGGTCTACAATGAGCAGTTCTTC	CASSGPGTGVYNEQFF
TRBV6-5	TRBJ2-2	.	.	TGTGCCAGCAGTTACCAGGGTAGGGGGACCGGGGAGCTGTTTTTT	CASSYQGRGTGELFF
TRBV30	TRBJ2-1	.	TRBD2	TGTGCCTGGAGTGTACCTAGCGGGAGGCGCTACAATGAGCAGTTCTTC	CAWSVPSGRRYNEQFF
TRBV11-3	TRBJ2-1	.	.	TGTGCCAACAGCTCCACAGGGAGCAATGAGCAGTTCTTC	CANSSTGSNEQFF
TRBV18	TRBJ1-2	.	.	TGTGCCAGCTCCCCGGGGGCCCGCGGGGCTTATGGCTACACCTTC	CASSPGARGAYGYTF
TRBV5-1	TRBJ2-3	.	.	TGCGCCAGCAGGCAACAGTCTAGCACAGATACGCAGTATTTT	CASRQQSSTDTQYF
TRBV2	TRBJ1-1	.	TRBD1	TGTGCCAGCAGGTACTCAACTGGACAGGGGGTGTACACTGAAGCTTTCTTT	CASRYSTGQGVYTEAFF
TRBV5-1	TRBJ2-2	once	TRBD2	TGCGCCAGCAGCCGGACTAGCGGGGCCGGGGAGCTGTTTTTT	CASSRTSGAGELFF
TRBV10-2	TRBJ2-3	.	TRBD2	TGCGCCAGCGATGGGACTAGCGCCACAGATACGCAGTATTTT	CASDGTSATDTQYF
TRBV13	TRBJ2-7	.	TRBD2	TGTGCCAGCAGTCCGGGACTAGCGGGAACAAGCAAGCAGTACTTC	CASSPGLAGTSKQYF
TRBV5-6	TRBJ2-1	.	TRBD2	TGTGCCAGCAGCTACCGACTAGCGGGAGTCCATGAGCAGTTCTTC	CASSYRLAGVHEQFF
TRBV28	TRBJ1-1	once	.	TGTGCCAGCAGTTTATTGACGCCATGGGAAGCTTTCTTT	CASSLLTPWEAFF
TRBV18	TRBJ2-7	.	TRBD2	TGTGCCAGCTCACCTGGGACTAACGAGCAGTACTTC	CASSPGTNEQYF
TRBV7-2	TRBJ1-1	.	TRBD1	TGTGCCAGCGGGGGACAGCCTAACACTGAAGCTTTCTTT	CASGGQPNTEAFF
TRBV4-3	TRBJ2-6	.	TRBD1	TGCGCCAGCAGCCAGCTGACAGGGAACGGCGGAGGGGCCAACGTCCTGACTTTC	CASSQLTGNGGGANVLTF
TRBV9	TRBJ2-5	.	.	TGTGCCAGCAGCGTAGGGCAAACTCAAGAGACCCAGTACTTC	CASSVGQTQETQYF
TRBV28	TRBJ2-1	.	.	TGTGCCAGCAGTGGCGGCCCCCTACTAAACAATGAGCAGTTCTTC	CASSGGPLLNNEQFF
TRBV7-8	TRBJ1-5	.	.	TGTGCCAGCTTAGAGGGGGGACCTAATAGCAATCAGCCCCAGCATTTT	CASLEGGPNSNQPQHF
TRBV6-1	TRBJ1-5	once	.	TGTGCCAGCAGTGAATTTTTTGACAGGCCAGATCAGCCCCAGCATTTT	CASSEFFDRPDQPQHF
TRBV11-2	TRBJ1-3	.	TRBD1	TGTGCCAGCAGCTCGGTCGGGACAGAAGGAAACACCATATATTTT	CASSSVGTEGNTIYF
TRBV7-8	TRBJ2-7	.	TRBD2	TGTGCCAGCAGCATTACTAGCGGGAGGGAGTACGAGCAGTACTTC	CASSITSGREYEQYF
TRBV28	TRBJ1-2	.	.	TGTGCCAGCAGTTCCACAGGGTCTATTGGCTACACCTTC	CASSSTGSIGYTF
TRBV4-2	TRBJ1-1	.	TRBD1	TGTGCCAGCAGCCAAGAGGACAGGGGATTGACTGAAGCTTTCTTT	CASSQEDRGLTEAFF
TRBV6-5	TRBJ1-6	.	TRBD1	TGTGCCAGCAGTTACGGACAGGGGGGTAATTCACCCCTCCACTTT	CASSYGQGGNSPLHF
TRBV11-2	TRBJ2-1	.	.	TGTGCCAGCAGAAGGGCCGCTGAGCAGTTCTTC	CASRRAAEQFF
TRBV18	TRBJ1-5	once	.	TGTGCCAGCTCACCACAGGGTTCTAGCAATCAGCCCCAGCATTTT	CASSPQGSSNQPQHF
TRBV5-5	TRBJ1-2	.	.	TGTGCCAGCAGATTGGCAATAGGGGATGGCTACACCTTC	CASRLAIGDGYTF
TRBV29-1	TRBJ1-5	.	.	TGCAGCGAGTATAGCAATCAGCCCCAGCATTTT	CSEYSNQPQHF
TRBV5-1	TRBJ1-2	.	.	TGCGCCAGCAGTTCCGATCGACAGCTCTATGGCTACACCTTC	CASSSDRQLYGYTF
TRBV30	TRBJ2-3	.	TRBD2	TGTGCCTGGAGTGTCAGCGGGAGTAGGTCAGATACGCAGTATTTT	CAWSVSGSRSDTQYF
TRBV4-3	TRBJ2-7	.	TRBD2	TGCGCCAGCAGCCAAGAGAAACTAGCGGGAGTCCACGAGCAGTACTTC	CASSQEKLAGVHEQYF
TRBV2	TRBJ2-7	.	TRBD1	TGTGCCAGCAGTGACGGACAGGTCTACGAGCAGTACTTC	CASSDGQVYEQYF
TRBV5-1	TRBJ2-1	.	TRBD1	TGCGCCAGCAGCTTGGTTGGGGGACAGTCCTCCTACAATGAGCAGTTCTTC	CASSLVGGQSSYNEQFF
TRBV7-3	TRBJ2-7	.	TRBD2	TGTGCCAGCAGCCTAGCGGGAGGGCCGTACGAGCAGTACTTC	CASSLAGGPYEQYF
TRBV5-1	TRBJ2-3	.	TRBD2	TGCGCCAGCAGCTGGGACTACACAGATACGCAGTATTTT	CASSWDYTDTQYF
TRBV7-8	TRBJ1-3	.	TRBD1	TGTGCCAGCAGCATCAGGGGGCTTGGAAACACCATATATTTT	CASSIRGLGNTIYF
TRBV5-4	TRBJ2-1	.	.	TGTGCCAGCAGCTTGGGACGGGCCTACAATGAGCAGTTCTTC	CASSLGRAYNEQFF
TRBV18	TRBJ2-6	.	TRBD1	TGTGCCAGCTCACCGGGGCGGGGACAGGGGGCGCCCGGGGCCAACGTCCTGACTTTC	CASSPGRGQGAPGANVLTF
TRBV6-6	TRBJ2-1	.	.	TGTGCCAGCAGTCTGTTTTTGGACAATGAGCAGTTCTTC	CASSLFLDNEQFF
TRBV5-6	TRBJ1-2	.	.	TGTGCCAGCAGCTTAGGTTCAGGGGTAGGCTATGGCTACACCTTC	CASSLGSGVGYGYTF
TRBV5-1	TRBJ1-4	once	TRBD1	TGCGCCAGCAGCCCTGACAGGGCGGTTGATGAAAAACTGTTTTTT	CASSPDRAVDEKLFF
TRBV5-4	TRBJ2-4	.	TRBD1	TGTGCCAGCAGCTTCGGACAGGAGAACATTCAGTACTTC	CASSFGQENIQYF
TRBV7-8	TRBJ2-1	.	TRBD1	TGTGCCAGCAGCTCCCTGACAGGGGGCCGCTACAATGAGCAGTTCTTC	CASSSLTGGRYNEQFF
TRBV19	TRBJ2-2	.	TRBD2	TGTGCCAGTAGTGGTGGAATGGGCCTAGCGGGAGGCGGATGGACCGGGGAGCTGTTTTTT	CASSGGMGLAGGGWTGELFF
TRBV18	TRBJ1-2	.	TRBD1	TGTGCCAGCTCACGCGGGACAGGGGACTATGGCTACACCTTC	CASSRGTGDYGYTF
TRBV11-2	TRBJ1-4	.	.	TGTGCCAGCAGCTTAGACATTCAACTGTTTTTT	CASSLDIQLFF
TRBV10-1	TRBJ2-7	.	TRBD1	TGCGCCAGCAGTGAGTCGGGGGACAGCGGTTCCCACGAGCAGTACTTC	CASSESGDSGSHEQYF